Listed below are T cell receptor beta chains from one sample, sequenced in a study of shared clonotypes between healthy human individuals. Produced via immunoSEQ multiplex PCR; TCRdb's table is partial and in-frame only. Of around 2.3 million clones in the sample, under 97% are singletons; the top ten hold about 0.13%. Sequenced input: naive CD4+ T cells sorted from blood. Receptors originate from a man aged 18 to 29 in good health. Each CDR3 is given with its conserved first and last residue. Each record gives: V gene, J gene, clone size, D gene, CDR3 protein, CDR3 DNA. A D gene is named only where the DNA matches it firmly. Size is stated for part of the rows, as once, few or many counts, or as a class when the clone is expanded.

>TRBV7-9|TRBJ1-2|NA|NA
CASSTGQTYGYTF
TGTGCCAGCAGTACCGGACAGACCTATGGCTACACCTTC
>TRBV6-5|TRBJ1-3|NA|TRBD1
CASSFPGGTGTLYF
TGTGCCAGCAGTTTCCCTGGGGGGACAGGAACTCTATATTTT
>TRBV19|TRBJ2-7|NA|TRBD2
CASSGGLAGTEQYF
TGTGCCAGTAGTGGGGGACTAGCGGGAACCGAGCAGTACTTC
>TRBV6-5|TRBJ1-2|NA|NA
CASSYSPDRKLGYTF
TGTGCCAGCAGTTACTCGCCTGACAGGAAGCTAGGCTACACCTTC
>TRBV6-6|TRBJ1-6|once|TRBD1
CASTNRGSNSPLHF
TGTGCCAGCACCAACAGGGGATCCAATTCACCCCTCCACTTT
>TRBV5-1|TRBJ2-7|NA|NA
CASSPEIGHEQYF
TGCGCCAGCAGCCCGGAGATCGGGCACGAGCAGTACTTC
>TRBV5-1|TRBJ2-3|NA|NA
CASSETPNPDTQYF
TGCGCCAGCTCGGAGACACCTAACCCAGATACGCAGTATTTT
>TRBV6-6|TRBJ1-2|NA|NA
CASSYPQRDYGYTF
TGTGCCAGCAGTTACCCCCAAAGGGACTATGGCTACACCTTC
>TRBV5-1|TRBJ2-1|NA|NA
CASGQPIQGEQFF
TGCGCCAGCGGCCAACCTATACAGGGTGAGCAGTTCTTC
>TRBV5-1|TRBJ1-2|NA|TRBD1
CASSPDRGFYGYTF
TGCGCCAGCAGCCCGGACAGGGGATTTTATGGCTACACCTTC
>TRBV7-9|TRBJ2-7|NA|TRBD2
CASSLPGTSGGRYEQYF
TGTGCCAGCAGCCTACCCGGGACTAGCGGGGGCCGCTACGAGCAGTACTTC
>TRBV5-1|TRBJ2-5|NA|NA
CASAPERGSQETQYF
TGCGCCAGCGCCCCGGAGAGGGGCTCCCAAGAGACCCAGTACTTC
>TRBV19|TRBJ2-7|NA|TRBD1
CASSDRGYEQYF
TGTGCCAGTAGTGACAGGGGTTACGAGCAGTACTTC